These 27 T cell receptor beta chains share one sample of origin, sequenced in a study of blood T cell repertoires in COVID-19. Assay used: immunoSEQ multiplex PCR; TCRdb lists only in-frame clones, some missing. The data show 150,000 or so clones, 91% seen once. Input material: peripheral blood. The receptor set was obtained from a man in his forties or fifties with acute or convalescent COVID-19.

The chain is built from TRBV19 and TRBJ1-1; TRBD1 agrees at 11 bases. Germline-derived CDR1 and CDR2 are LNHDA and SQIVND (reference sequence). The V segment lost 9 bases and the J segment 5 bases; nucleotides outside the gene matches: 2. The CDR3 consists of 12 residues. CDR3 nucleotides: TGTGCCAGCCGGGACAGGGGGACTGAAGCTTTCTTT. Encoded protein: CASRDRGTEAFF.

This clone was seen a handful of times. The chain combines TRBV7-6 with TRBJ1-3; no definite D call. This CDR3 spans 15 amino acids. The V end was cut by 0 bases, the J end by 0 bases, with 6 bases between. In germline, CDR1 is SGHVS, CDR2 FNYEAQ. CDR3 sequence reads: CASSLAHSSGNTIYF. In nucleotides, the CDR3 is TGTGCCAGCAGCTTAGCCCACAGCTCTGGAAACACCATATATTTT.

The chain employs TRBV4-2 and TRBJ1-1; 8 bases are a match to TRBD1. The CDR3 has 16 residues. J gave up 1 base and V 2 bases, and 6 bases lay outside the gene matches. Germline V gene lookup returns CDR1 LGHNA and CDR2 YNFKEQ. CDR3 DNA sequence: TGTGCCAGCAGCCAACTGGACAGGGCCACGAACACTGAAGCTTTCTTT. Translation gives CASSQLDRATNTEAFF.

The gene calls are TRBV29-1 and TRBJ2-7; TRBD2 is a possible D gene (5 bases). The germline gives CDR1 SQVTM, CDR2 ANQGSEA. The CDR3 spans 13 residues. V lost 1 base, J lost 7 bases, and 14 bases lay in between. The CDR3 loop is CSVEVVGSGEQYV. The CDR3 region has the DNA TGCAGCGTTGAAGTTGTGGGCTCGGGGGAGCAGTACGTC.

This clone was found once. CDR3 residues: CASSQGTSGGHSTDTQYF. The CDR3 nucleotides read TGCGCCAGCAGCCAAGGGACTAGCGGGGGCCATAGCACAGATACGCAGTATTTT. The chain uses TRBV4-1 and TRBJ2-3; 13 positions agree with TRBD2. CDR3 size: 18 residues. The J segment lost 0 bases and the V segment lost 1 base, leaving 4 bases of the junction unmatched. Per the germline V gene, CDR1 is MGHRA and CDR2 is YSYEKL.

The chain recombines TRBV6-2 or TRBV6-3 with TRBJ2-4, with 7 bases that match TRBD1. V dropped 0 bases and J dropped 4; count of bases not matched to a gene: 9. Germline-derived CDR1 and CDR2 are MNHEY and SVGEGT. The CDR3 has 17 amino acids. CDR3 in DNA: TGTGCCAGCAGTTACTCGAATCAGGGGGAGCCAAAAAACATTCAGTACTTC. It translates to CASSYSNQGEPKNIQYF.

This clone showed up just once. The rearrangement uses TRBV6-6 and TRBJ2-2; D not resolved. Trimming stripped 3 bases from V and 5 bases from J, with 10 bases between. From germline, CDR1 is MNHNY and CDR2 SVGAGI (reference sequence). The CDR3 loop spans 14 amino acids. CDR3 residues: CASSYLGRTGELFF. The CDR3 DNA reads TGTGCCAGCAGTTATCTCGGCAGGACCGGGGAGCTGTTTTTT.

V is TRBV4-1 and J is TRBJ2-1, with D perhaps TRBD1 (6 bases). Germline V gene sequence: CDR1 MGHRA, CDR2 YSYEKL. Trimming stripped 0 bases from V and 4 bases from J, with 16 bases between. The CDR3 consists of 17 residues. CDR3 DNA sequence: TGCGCCAGCAGCCAAGATTCTCGCCGGGACATTTACAATGAGCAGTTCTTC. Translated: CASSQDSRRDIYNEQFF.

A single count supports this clone. The chain couples TRBV27 to TRBJ2-5; 8 nucleotides line up with TRBD2. Trimming removed 1 base from V and 1 base from J; junction bases left unmatched: 8. The CDR3 runs to 17 residues. Looked up from germline, CDR1 is MNHEY and CDR2 is SMNVEV (reference sequence). CDR3 region: CASSLFAPREGQETQYF. Written as DNA, the CDR3 is TGTGCCAGCAGTTTATTCGCCCCCCGGGAGGGCCAAGAGACCCAGTACTTC.

The chain joins TRBV18 to TRBJ2-7, with 7 bases identical to TRBD2. J lost 6 bases, V lost 3 bases, and 14 bases had no gene match. In germline, CDR1 is KGHSH, CDR2 LQKENI. This CDR3 is 16 amino acids long. The CDR3 sequence: CASSPPGGTSLSEQYF. The CDR3 region has the DNA TGTGCCAGCTCACCGCCCGGGGGGACTTCCCTCTCCGAGCAGTACTTC.

The gene calls are TRBV18 and TRBJ2-5; D ambiguous. The CDR3 totals 13 residues. The germline V and J ends were trimmed by 4 bases and 5 bases, with 11 bases remaining between them. Germline CDR1 KGHSH, CDR2 LQKENI. CDR3 in amino acids: CASSQFAQETQYF. CDR3 bases: TGTGCCAGCTCACAGTTCGCTCAGGAGACCCAGTACTTC.

The chain carries TRBV24-1 and TRBJ2-7; a possible D gene is TRBD1 (6 bases). Germline CDR1 reads KGHDR; CDR2 reads SFDVKD. CDR3 length: 10 residues. Here the CDR3 reads CAQGPYEQYV. In DNA, the CDR3 is TGTGCACAGGGTCCCTACGAGCAGTACGTC.

The gene calls are TRBV5-1 and TRBJ2-6, with 7 bases identical to TRBD2. J lost 0 bases, V lost 7 bases, and 13 bases had no gene match. This CDR3 comprises 18 residues. Germline CDR1 reads SGHRS; CDR2 reads YFSETQ. The chain's CDR3 is CASRRAGGSYSGANVLTF. Here the CDR3 DNA reads TGCGCCAGCCGCCGGGCGGGCGGGAGTTACTCTGGGGCCAACGTCCTGACTTTC.

This rearrangement joins TRBV2 to TRBJ1-5; TRBD1 matches at 8 bases. Germline assignment: CDR1 SNHLY and CDR2 FYNNEI. The V and J ends lost 5 bases and 5 bases, in that order; junction bases with no gene match: 5. The CDR3 is 14 residues long. Written as DNA, the CDR3 is TGTGCCAGCAGTCGCGACAGGGGCGATCAGCCCCAGCATTTT. Translation: CASSRDRGDQPQHF.

The gene calls are TRBV5-6 and TRBJ2-3, with D unresolved. The CDR3 runs 12 residues. Germline-derived CDR1 and CDR2 are SGHDT and YYEEEE. V lost 3 bases to trimming and J lost 0 bases, with 2 bases between them. In DNA form, the CDR3 reads TGTGCCAGCAGCTCGAGCACAGATACGCAGTATTTT. Amino acids: CASSSSTDTQYF.

This chain uses TRBV28 with TRBJ2-7; TRBD2 agrees at 11 bases. The CDR3 is 15 amino acids. Trimming cost V 3 bases and J 7 bases; bases outside gene matches: 8. CDR1 MDHEN and CDR2 SYDVKM come from the germline V gene. CDR3 DNA: TGTGCCAGCAGTTTCATAGCGGGAGGGGTTAGGGAGCAGTACTTC. This gives the protein CASSFIAGGVREQYF. Full variable domain (remainder filled in from reference TRBV28 and TRBJ2-7): DVKVTQSSRYLVKRTGEKVFLECVQDMDHENMFWYRQDPGLGLRLIYFSYDVKMKEKGDIPEGYSVSREKKERFSLILESASTNQTSMYLCASSFIAGGVREQYFGPGTRLTVT.

V is TRBV3-1 (or the pseudogene TRBV3-2) and J is TRBJ2-3; D perhaps matches TRBD1 (5 bases). V lost 1 base, J lost 5 bases, and 10 bases lay in between. CDR3 length: 14 amino acids. CDR1 is LGHDT and CDR2 is YNNKEL in the germline V gene (reference sequence). Here the CDR3 DNA reads TGTGCCAGCAGCCAAGGAGCAGGGCGAGATACGCAGTATTTT. Amino acids: CASSQGAGRDTQYF.

This chain links TRBV6-1 with TRBJ2-5, with TRBD2 identical over 12 bases. CDR3 length equals 14 residues. The V and J ends lost 4 bases and 4 bases, in that order; junction bases with no gene match: 1. The germline V gene encodes CDR1 MNHNS and CDR2 SASEGT. The CDR3 bases are TGTGCCAGCAGTGGGACTAGCGGGGCAGAGACCCAGTACTTC. As protein: CASSGTSGAETQYF.

The chain uses TRBV11-2 and TRBJ2-1, with D perhaps matching TRBD1 (6 bases). V was shortened by 7 bases and J by 7 bases, with 14 bases between the two germline ends. The germline CDR1 and CDR2 sequences are SGHAT and FQNNGV. The CDR3 extends over 13 amino acids. DNA of the CDR3: TGTGCCAGCACCCGACAGGAGGCGAATGAGCAGTTCTTC. This codes for CASTRQEANEQFF.

There are a few counts of this clone. V gene TRBV4-1 combines with J gene TRBJ1-4, with 7 bases identical to TRBD1. After removal of 4 bases from V and 8 bases from J, the junction contained 10 bases not matched to a gene. The CDR3 extends over 15 amino acids. The germline V gene encodes CDR1 MGHRA and CDR2 YSYEKL. The CDR3 bases are TGCGCCAGCAGCCGGACAGGTTTTGGACTCGAAAAACTGTTTTTT. Translation: CASSRTGFGLEKLFF.

This clone was counted between two and nine times. The chain joins TRBV5-4 to TRBJ1-6, with D maybe TRBD1 (6 bases). The germline CDR1 and CDR2 sequences are SGHNT and YYREEE (reference sequence). The V gene lost 4 bases and the J gene lost 5 bases, with 13 bases spanning the gap. This CDR3 comprises 15 residues. CDR3 loop: CASSPERTDNSPLHF. CDR3 DNA: TGTGCCAGCAGCCCCGAGAGGACAGATAATTCACCCCTCCACTTT.

J is TRBJ2-7 and V is TRBV24-1; TRBD1 is a possible D gene (5 bases). The V and J ends lost 9 bases and 7 bases respectively, with 18 bases between them. Per the germline V gene, CDR1 is KGHDR and CDR2 is SFDVKD. The CDR3 contains 13 residues. The CDR3 region has the DNA TGTGCCACCGTCGTGCGTGGGGCCGGAGAGCAGTACGTC. As protein: CATVVRGAGEQYV.

This chain links TRBV9 with TRBJ1-1; D remains ambiguous. This CDR3 is 14 amino acids long. In germline, CDR1 is SGDLS, CDR2 YYNGEE. V was shortened by 3 bases and J by 1 base, with 10 bases between the two germline ends. The CDR3 DNA is TGTGCCAGCAGCGCCATGGGCCAGAACACTGAAGCTTTCTTT. It is translated as CASSAMGQNTEAFF.

The V call is TRBV11-3, the J call TRBJ2-2; 8 bases are shared with TRBD1. Germline CDR1 reads SGHNT; CDR2 reads YENEEA. The V and J ends lost 3 bases and 4 bases, in that order; junction bases with no gene match: 4. The CDR3 spans 15 residues. The CDR3 loop is CASSFGQGATGELFF. CDR3 nucleotide sequence: TGTGCCAGCAGCTTCGGACAGGGCGCCACCGGGGAGCTGTTTTTT.

This clone was seen once. The chain joins TRBV4-3 to TRBJ2-5, with D unresolved. The CDR3 contains 15 residues. The V end lost 0 bases, the J end lost 0 bases, and 8 bases lay between the germline ends. Looked up from germline, CDR1 is LGHNA and CDR2 is YSLEER. CDR3 nucleotides: TGCGCCAGCAGCCAAGATCCAGGCTACCAAGAGACCCAGTACTTC. This translates into CASSQDPGYQETQYF.

The chain joins TRBV7-3 to TRBJ2-3; no clear D. Germline CDR1 SGHTA, CDR2 FQGTGA. There are 13 residues in the CDR3. V was pared by 5 bases and J by 0 bases, with 6 bases between. For the CDR3, the DNA is TGTGCCAGCAGCGACGGGAGCACAGATACGCAGTATTTT. It yields the protein CASSDGSTDTQYF.

The rearrangement uses TRBV27 and TRBJ2-1, with TRBD2 matching 9 bases. J lost 9 bases, V lost 0 bases, and 9 bases had no gene match. The CDR3 is 16 amino acids. The V gene's germline CDR1 is MNHEY and CDR2 SMNVEV (reference sequence). The DNA of the CDR3 is TGTGCCAGCAGTTTATCGGCTAGCGGGGCGGGGGGTGAGCAGTTCTTC. Translated, it gives CASSLSASGAGGEQFF.